Listed below are T cell receptor beta chains from one sample, sequenced in a study of blood T cell repertoires in COVID-19. Assay used: immunoSEQ multiplex PCR; TCRdb lists only in-frame clones, some missing. The data show 80,000 to 100,000 clones, 86% seen once. The source material was peripheral blood. The receptors shown here come from a man aged 50 to 60 with acute or convalescent COVID-19. CDR3s include the opening cysteine and the closing phenylalanine or tryptophan. Clone size is shown for a subset of rows, as once, few, many or a class of expanded clone.

J gene,V gene,clone size,CDR3 protein
TRBJ2-7,TRBV6-5,few,CASSYSGAHEQYF
TRBJ2-7,TRBV7-3,-,CASSLTVTSTGEQYF
TRBJ2-3,TRBV5-1,-,CASSGFGQSTDTQYF
TRBJ2-1,TRBV27,-,CASSLLASEQFF
TRBJ1-2,TRBV27,-,CASSRNRGAREGYTF
TRBJ2-1,TRBV7-3,-,CASSSDSGARNEQFF
TRBJ1-2,TRBV28,-,CASRGQGTVYGYTF
TRBJ1-1,TRBV2,-,CASSYTGSNTEAFF
TRBJ2-2,TRBV5-1,once,CASSVGGDTGELFF
TRBJ1-1,TRBV10-2,few,CASSERDRPNTEAFF
TRBJ1-1,TRBV19,few,CASSISNGQGANTEAFF
TRBJ2-7,TRBV5-1,-,CASSLRVNGYEQYF
TRBJ2-3,TRBV24-1,-,CATSARTGGLTDTQYF
TRBJ1-5,TRBV2,-,CASSEPRNNQPQHF